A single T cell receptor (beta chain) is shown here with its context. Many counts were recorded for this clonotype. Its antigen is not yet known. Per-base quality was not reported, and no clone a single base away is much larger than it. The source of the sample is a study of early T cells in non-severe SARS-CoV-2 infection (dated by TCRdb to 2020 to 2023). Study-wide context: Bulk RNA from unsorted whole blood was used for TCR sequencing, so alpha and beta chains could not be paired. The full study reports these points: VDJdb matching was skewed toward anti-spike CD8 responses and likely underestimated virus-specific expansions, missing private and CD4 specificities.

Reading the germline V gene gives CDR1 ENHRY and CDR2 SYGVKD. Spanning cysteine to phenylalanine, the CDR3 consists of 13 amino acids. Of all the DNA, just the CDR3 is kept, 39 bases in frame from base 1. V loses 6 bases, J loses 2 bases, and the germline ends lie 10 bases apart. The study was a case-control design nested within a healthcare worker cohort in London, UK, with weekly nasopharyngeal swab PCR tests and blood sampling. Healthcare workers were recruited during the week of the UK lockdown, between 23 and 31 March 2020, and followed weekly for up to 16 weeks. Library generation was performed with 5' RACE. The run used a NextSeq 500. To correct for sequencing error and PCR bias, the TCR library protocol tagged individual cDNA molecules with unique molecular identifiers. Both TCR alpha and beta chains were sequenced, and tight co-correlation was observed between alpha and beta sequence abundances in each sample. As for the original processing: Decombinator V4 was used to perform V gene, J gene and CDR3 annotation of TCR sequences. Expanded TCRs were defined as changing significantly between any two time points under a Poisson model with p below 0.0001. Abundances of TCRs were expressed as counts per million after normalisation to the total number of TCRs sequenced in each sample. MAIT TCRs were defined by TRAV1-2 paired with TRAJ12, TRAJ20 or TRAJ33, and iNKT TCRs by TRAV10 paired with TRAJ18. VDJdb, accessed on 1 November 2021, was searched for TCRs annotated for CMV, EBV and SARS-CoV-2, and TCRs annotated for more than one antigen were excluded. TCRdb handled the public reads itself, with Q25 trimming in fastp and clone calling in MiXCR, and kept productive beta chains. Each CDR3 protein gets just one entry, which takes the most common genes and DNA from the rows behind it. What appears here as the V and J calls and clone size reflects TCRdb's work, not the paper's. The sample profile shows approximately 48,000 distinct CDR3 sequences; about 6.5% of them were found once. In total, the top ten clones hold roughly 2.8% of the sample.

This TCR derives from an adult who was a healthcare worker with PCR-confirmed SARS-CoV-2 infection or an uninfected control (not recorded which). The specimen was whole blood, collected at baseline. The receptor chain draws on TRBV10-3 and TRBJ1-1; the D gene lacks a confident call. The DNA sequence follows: TGTGCCATCAGCCGGGAAGGAAACACTGAAGCTTTCTTT. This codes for CAISREGNTEAFF.